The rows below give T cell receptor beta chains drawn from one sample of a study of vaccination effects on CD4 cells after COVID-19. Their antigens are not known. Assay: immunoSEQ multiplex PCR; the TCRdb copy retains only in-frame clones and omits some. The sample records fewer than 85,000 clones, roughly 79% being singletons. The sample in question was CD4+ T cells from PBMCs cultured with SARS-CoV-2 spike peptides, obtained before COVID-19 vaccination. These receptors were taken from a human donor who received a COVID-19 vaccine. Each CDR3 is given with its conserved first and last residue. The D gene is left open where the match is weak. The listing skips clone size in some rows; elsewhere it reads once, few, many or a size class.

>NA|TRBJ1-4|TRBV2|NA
CASSELYSEKLFF
TGTGCCAGCAGTGAACTATACAGTGAAAAACTGTTTTTT
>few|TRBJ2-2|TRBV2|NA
CASREGVSGTGELFF
TGTGCCAGCAGAGAAGGGGTATCGGGCACCGGGGAGCTGTTTTTT
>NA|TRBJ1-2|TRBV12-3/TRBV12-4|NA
CASSTRAQDGYTF
TGTGCCAGCAGTACCAGGGCCCAGGACGGCTACACCTTC
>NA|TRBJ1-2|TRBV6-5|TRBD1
CASSFDRDNYGYTF
TGTGCCAGCAGTTTCGACAGGGACAACTATGGCTACACCTTC
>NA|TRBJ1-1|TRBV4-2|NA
CASSQVGEENTEAFF
TGTGCCAGCAGCCAAGTGGGAGAGGAGAACACTGAAGCTTTCTTT
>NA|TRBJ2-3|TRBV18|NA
CASSLGQTTDTQYF
TGTGCCAGCTCACTCGGACAGACCACAGATACGCAGTATTTT
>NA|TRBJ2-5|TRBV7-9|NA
CASSFRTGGETQYF
TGTGCCAGCAGCTTCCGCACGGGTGGGGAGACCCAGTACTTC
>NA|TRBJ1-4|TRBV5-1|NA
CASSLAPGTEKLFF
TGCGCCAGCAGCTTGGCGCCAGGCACTGAAAAACTGTTTTTT
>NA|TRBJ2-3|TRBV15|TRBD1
CATSRETGQGISDTQYF
TGTGCCACCAGCAGAGAGACGGGACAGGGCATTTCAGATACGCAGTATTTT
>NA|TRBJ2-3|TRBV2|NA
CASSDLTVHTQYF
TGTGCCAGCAGTGATCTTACGGTCCATACGCAGTATTTT
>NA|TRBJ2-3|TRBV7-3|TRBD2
CASSKTSGGAIDTQYF
TGTGCCAGCAGCAAGACTAGCGGGGGGGCCATAGATACGCAGTATTTT
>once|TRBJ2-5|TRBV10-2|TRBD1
CASRRTGETQYF
TGCGCCAGCAGAAGGACAGGGGAGACCCAGTACTTC
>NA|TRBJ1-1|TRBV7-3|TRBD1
CASSARSGGTEAFF
TGTGCCAGCAGCGCCCGATCAGGGGGGACTGAAGCTTTCTTT
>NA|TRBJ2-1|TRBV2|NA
CASSPGPTADNEQFF
TGTGCCAGCAGCCCGGGACCCACAGCCGACAATGAGCAGTTCTTC
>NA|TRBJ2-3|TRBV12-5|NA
CASGLTGTASSTDTQYF
TGTGCTAGTGGTTTAACCGGGACGGCGAGTAGCACAGATACGCAGTATTTT
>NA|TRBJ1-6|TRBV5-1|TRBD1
CASSQGAMGNSPLHF
TGCGCCAGCAGCCAGGGGGCGATGGGAAATTCACCCCTCCACTTT
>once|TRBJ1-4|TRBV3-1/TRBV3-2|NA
CASIPDKKNEKLFF
TGTGCCAGCATCCCGGACAAAAAGAATGAAAAACTGTTTTTT
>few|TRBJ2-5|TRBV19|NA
CASSMGAGRGETQYF
TGTGCCAGTAGTATGGGGGCTGGGCGAGGGGAGACCCAGTACTTC
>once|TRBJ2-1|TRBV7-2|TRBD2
CASSPRFSGGARNEQFF
TGTGCCAGCAGCCCCCGGTTTAGCGGGGGGGCCCGGAATGAGCAGTTCTTC
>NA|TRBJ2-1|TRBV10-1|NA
CASSESYNEQFF
TGCGCCAGCAGTGAGTCTTACAATGAGCAGTTCTTC
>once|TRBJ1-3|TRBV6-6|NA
CASQGISGNTIYF
TGTGCCAGCCAGGGGATCTCTGGAAACACCATATATTTT
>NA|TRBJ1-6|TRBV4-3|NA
CASSLVTANSPLHF
TGCGCCAGCAGCCTCGTAACCGCTAATTCACCCCTCCACTTT